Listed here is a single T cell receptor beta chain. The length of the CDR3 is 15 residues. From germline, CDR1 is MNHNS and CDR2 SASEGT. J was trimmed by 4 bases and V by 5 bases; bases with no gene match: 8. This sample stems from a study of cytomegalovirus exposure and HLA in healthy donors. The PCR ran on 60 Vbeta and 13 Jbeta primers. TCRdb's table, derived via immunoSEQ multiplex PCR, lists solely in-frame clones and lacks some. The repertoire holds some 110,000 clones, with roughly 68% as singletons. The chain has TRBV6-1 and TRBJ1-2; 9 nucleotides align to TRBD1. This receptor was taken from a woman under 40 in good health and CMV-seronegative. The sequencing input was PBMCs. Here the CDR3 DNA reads TGTGCCAGCAGTCCACCAGGACAGGGGTTCTATGGCTACACCTTC. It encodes CASSPPGQGFYGYTF.